Presented here are 25 T cell receptor beta chains from one specimen sequenced in a study of T cells in Graves' hyperthyroidism and ophthalmopathy. Template material for amplifying TCR beta CDR3 regions consisted of RNA transcripts. First-round RT-PCR with HTBI primers amplified the TCR CDR3 region. From the multiplex PCR reads, TCRdb called clonotypes with MiXCR, one entry per CDR3 protein. The repertoire holds under 500,000 distinct CDR3 sequences, with 11% to 15% as singletons. The specimen sequenced was blood. The origin of the receptors is a man aged 50-59 years with Graves' ophthalmopathy.

At least ten counts were recorded for this clonotype. The CDR3 nucleotides read TGCAGTGCTAGCCCAGGGCCCAATGAGCAGTTCTTC. Translating gives CSASPGPNEQFF. The V and J genes are TRBV20-1 and TRBJ2-1; D perhaps matches TRBD1 (5 bases). V shed 3 bases and J shed 6 bases, with 9 bases lying between them. Germline CDR1 is DFQATT and CDR2 is SNEGSKA (reference sequence). The CDR3 covers 12 residues.

The chain couples TRBV5-8 to TRBJ1-1; weak D call: TRBD1 (5 bases). Germline values: CDR1 SGHTS, CDR2 YDEGEE. The CDR3 consists of 13 residues. Deletions cut 0 bases from V and 4 bases from J, with 7 bases between. CDR3 DNA: TGTGCCAGCAGCTTGGTCAGGGCCACTGAAGCTTTCTTT. Translation gives CASSLVRATEAFF. Based on the CDR3 plus reference TRBV5-8 and TRBJ1-1, the full variable domain is EAGVTQSPTHLIKTRGQQATLRCSPISGHTSVYWYQQALGLGLQFLLWYDEGEERNRGNFPPRFSGRQFPNYSSELNVNALELEDSALYLCASSLVRATEAFFGQGTRLTVV.

This clonotype was counted many times. The chain uses TRBV7-9 and TRBJ2-3; D unclear. This CDR3 is built from 15 residues. Trimming took 2 bases from V and 3 from J, leaving 12 bases between them. Germline-derived CDR1 and CDR2 are SEHNR and FQNEAQ (reference sequence). CDR3 DNA sequence: TGTGCCAGCAGCTTATACAAAATGGAGACAGATACGCAGTATTTT. Translating it yields CASSLYKMETDTQYF.

This clonotype was counted only a few times. The chain couples TRBV28 to TRBJ1-4; D gene unclear. CDR1 and CDR2 (germline): MDHEN, SYDVKM. V gave up 2 bases and J gave up 7 bases, with 8 bases separating them. CDR3 length: 13 amino acids. In DNA, the CDR3 is TGTGCCAGCAGTTTAAGTTCTGGTGAAAAACTGTTTTTT. This gives the protein CASSLSSGEKLFF.

This clonotype was seen a few times. The chain recombines TRBV7-9 with TRBJ1-4; D might be TRBD1 (5 bases). The germline V and J ends were trimmed by 5 bases and 8 bases, with 15 bases remaining between them. The CDR3 totals 14 residues. Germline values: CDR1 SEHNR, CDR2 FQNEAQ (reference sequence). The CDR3 sequence is CASSQGLGEEKLFF. CDR3 nucleotides: TGTGCCAGCAGCCAGGGACTGGGGGAAGAAAAACTGTTTTTT.

This clonotype was picked up a small number of times. CDR3 in amino acids: CASTDLGRDNQPQHF. In nucleotides, the CDR3 is TGTGCCAGTACTGACCTGGGGAGGGACAATCAGCCCCAGCATTTT. This chain joins TRBV19 and TRBJ1-5; D gene ambiguous. The CDR3 is 15 residues long. CDR1 is LNHDA and CDR2 is SQIVND in the germline V gene (reference sequence). V lost 7 bases and J lost 3, with 16 bases in between.

This clonotype was recorded many times. V gene TRBV5-6 combines with J gene TRBJ2-3, with 9 bases that match TRBD2. V lost 5 bases, J lost 3 bases, and 4 bases stayed unmatched. CDR3 length equals 14 residues. The germline gives CDR1 SGHDT, CDR2 YYEEEE. CDR3 coding DNA: TGTGCCAGCAGTCGCGGACTAGCGACAGATACGCAGTATTTT. Translating it yields CASSRGLATDTQYF.

This clonotype came up many times. This chain uses TRBV5-1 with TRBJ2-7; a possible D gene is TRBD1 (5 bases). Between the trimmed V and J ends, which lost 2 bases and 0 bases, there was a span of 9 bases. Germline V gene sequence: CDR1 SGHRS, CDR2 YFSETQ. CDR3 length equals 14 residues. The chain's CDR3 is CASSLDGHSYEQYF. DNA for the CDR3: TGCGCCAGCAGCTTAGATGGACACTCCTACGAGCAGTACTTC.

The sample holds many counts of this clonotype. V usage is TRBV18 and J usage is TRBJ2-7; D is ambiguous. Trimming removed 5 bases at V and 3 bases at J, with 8 bases between. Germline CDR1 KGHSH, CDR2 LQKENI. This CDR3 spans 12 amino acids. This chain's CDR3 is CASSRRRYEQYF. CDR3 nucleotides: TGTGCCAGCTCAAGAAGGCGCTACGAGCAGTACTTC.

This clonotype has only a few counts. V is TRBV5-1 and J is TRBJ2-1, with 12 positions matching TRBD2. With V trimmed by 4 bases and J by 8 bases, 7 bases remained unmatched. CDR1 and CDR2 from the germline V gene are SGHRS and YFSETQ. CDR3 length equals 15 residues. This CDR3 reads CASSLTSGSVDEQFF. CDR3 DNA: TGCGCCAGCAGCCTGACTAGCGGGAGTGTCGATGAGCAGTTCTTC.

This clonotype was counted at least ten times. This chain links TRBV6-5 with TRBJ1-6, with 7 bases identical to TRBD1. V shed 0 bases, J shed 8 bases, and the junction held 4 bases outside the gene matches. The CDR3 length is 15 residues. The germline V gene has CDR1 MNHEY and CDR2 SVGAGI. The CDR3: CASSYSTRGDSPLHF. In DNA form, the CDR3 reads TGTGCCAGCAGTTACTCGACCAGGGGGGATTCACCCCTCCACTTT.

This clonotype occurred a few times. V usage is TRBV12-3 or TRBV12-4 and J usage is TRBJ2-7, with 13 bases matching TRBD2. V trimming: 8 bases; J trimming: 7 bases; junction bases outside the gene matches: 8. The CDR3 length is 14 residues. Here the CDR3 reads CASCILAGGEEQYF. CDR3 nucleotide sequence: TGTGCCAGCTGCATACTAGCGGGAGGGGAAGAGCAGTACTTC.

This clonotype was observed at least ten times. The gene calls are TRBV20-1 and TRBJ2-7; tentatively, D is TRBD1 (5 bases). Germline V gene lookup returns CDR1 DFQATT and CDR2 SNEGSKA (reference sequence). V dropped 2 bases and J dropped 2 bases, with 7 bases sitting between them. The CDR3 length is 12 residues. Here the CDR3 DNA reads TGCAGTGCTAGACAGGGTACCTACGAGCAGTACTTC. It codes for CSARQGTYEQYF.

Ten or more counts support this clonotype. The gene calls are TRBV15 and TRBJ2-7; TRBD2 agrees at 12 bases. CDR1 LNHNV and CDR2 YYDKDF come from the germline V gene (reference sequence). The CDR3 is 18 residues long. J was trimmed by 0 bases and V by 3 bases; bases with no gene match: 9. Written as DNA, the CDR3 is TGTGCCACCAGCAGCTCACAACCGGGACTAGCGGGCTCCTACGAGCAGTACTTC. Its protein product is CATSSSQPGLAGSYEQYF.

This chain connects TRBV6-1 to TRBJ2-1, with D possibly TRBD2 on 6 matching bases. There are 10 residues in the CDR3. The germline gives CDR1 MNHNS, CDR2 SASEGT. Trimming pared 7 bases from V and 15 bases from J, leaving 13 bases between. The CDR3 spells CASIELAAFF. The CDR3 DNA reads as TGTGCCAGCATAGAATTAGCGGCGTTCTTC.

The genes are TRBV12-3 or TRBV12-4 and TRBJ1-5; TRBD1 agrees at 8 bases. With V trimmed by 5 bases and J by 3 bases, 6 bases remained unmatched. This CDR3 region has 15 residues. This chain's CDR3 is CASSTTGGHNQPQHF. CDR3 in DNA: TGTGCCAGCAGTACAACAGGGGGGCACAATCAGCCCCAGCATTTT.

The table lists this clonotype with many counts. DNA for the CDR3: TGTGCCAGCAGCTTAGATCTAAAGGGGGCCGTCAGACAGCCCCAGCATTTT. Amino acids: CASSLDLKGAVRQPQHF. J is TRBJ1-5 and V is TRBV11-2; TRBD1 aligns across 7 bases. The CDR3 has 17 residues. Germline V gene lookup returns CDR1 SGHAT and CDR2 FQNNGV. The ends lost 0 bases at V and 7 bases at J; junction bases unmatched: 12.

This clonotype was detected ten times or more. J is TRBJ2-4 and V is TRBV7-8, with 8 nucleotides matching TRBD1. This CDR3 region has 12 residues. With V trimmed by 3 bases and J by 11 bases, 3 bases remained unmatched. Germline V gene lookup returns CDR1 SGHVS and CDR2 FQNEAQ. Here the CDR3 reads CASSFGQGVQYF. The CDR3 DNA follows: TGTGCCAGCAGCTTTGGACAGGGCGTTCAGTACTTC.

This clonotype was seen a handful of times. The chain has TRBV19 and TRBJ2-1; no clear D gene. Between the trimmed V and J ends, which lost 2 bases and 11 bases, there was a span of 13 bases. The CDR3 totals 13 residues. Germline V gene sequence: CDR1 LNHDA, CDR2 SQIVND (reference sequence). The CDR3 region is CASSITRPEQQFF. In DNA, the CDR3 is TGTGCCAGTAGTATAACGAGGCCAGAACAGCAGTTCTTC.

This clonotype was seen ten or more times. The V gene is TRBV15, the J gene TRBJ2-7; 8 positions match TRBD2. Germline CDR1 is LNHNV and CDR2 is YYDKDF (reference sequence). V was clipped by 5 bases and J by 1 base; unmatched bases: 7. The CDR3 totals 15 residues. CDR3 sequence reads: CATSGGLVLSYEQYF. In DNA, the CDR3 is TGTGCCACCAGCGGGGGACTAGTTTTATCCTACGAGCAGTACTTC.

This clonotype was detected only once. This chain uses TRBV20-1 with TRBJ2-7; D gene ambiguous. The CDR3 consists of 13 residues. Trimming pared 4 bases from V and 4 bases from J, leaving 14 bases between. Germline CDR1 reads DFQATT; CDR2 reads SNEGSKA (reference sequence). CDR3 nucleotides: TGCAGTGCTACGGTGGGTGGGGAATACGAGCAGTACTTC. Its translation: CSATVGGEYEQYF.

This clonotype turned up a few times. The V call is TRBV6-5, the J call TRBJ1-2; D is undetermined. Trimming pared 0 bases from V and 6 bases from J, leaving 8 bases between. There are 13 residues in the CDR3. The germline V gene has CDR1 MNHEY and CDR2 SVGAGI. CDR3 sequence (DNA): TGTGCCAGCAGTTACTCCTACACGGATGGCTACACCTTC. Translated: CASSYSYTDGYTF.

This clonotype was recorded many times. The V and J genes are TRBV29-1 and TRBJ2-1; 8 nucleotides align to TRBD1. The CDR3 runs to 14 residues. CDR1 is SQVTM, CDR2 ANQGSEA, per germline. V was clipped by 5 bases and J by 7 bases; unmatched bases: 10. The CDR3 spells CSVSIGQGVNEQFF. In DNA, the CDR3 is TGCAGCGTTTCAATCGGACAGGGAGTAAATGAGCAGTTCTTC.

A note on this clonotype: This may stem from a read error, because a much larger clone lies one nucleotide away. The rearrangement uses TRBV20-1 and TRBJ2-1; TRBD2 matches 10 bases. The DNA end lines up better with TRBJ2-7; the J call may be wrong. This CDR3 has 13 residues. CDR1 is DFQATT, CDR2 SNEGSKA, per germline (reference sequence). CDR3 nucleotide sequence: TGCAGTGCCGCCAGGACTAGCGGCAATGAGCAGTACTTC. Its protein product is CSAARTSGNEQYF.

This clonotype was counted at least ten times. The chain joins TRBV15 to TRBJ2-1; D unresolved. Germline-derived CDR1 and CDR2 are LNHNV and YYDKDF (reference sequence). V lost 0 bases, J lost 0 bases, and 9 bases lay in between. The CDR3 totals 16 residues. The CDR3 is CATSRDQPVSYNEQFF. CDR3 nucleotides: TGTGCCACCAGCAGAGATCAGCCCGTCTCCTACAATGAGCAGTTCTTC.